These 22 T cell receptor beta chains originate from one sample sequenced in a study of blood T cell repertoires in COVID-19. Repertoires were generated with immunoSEQ multiplex PCR, while TCRdb's copy carries only in-frame clones and drops some. The sample holds about 210,000 clones, 88% seen once. Sequencing was done on a sample of peripheral blood. The receptors come from a man aged 70 or older with acute or convalescent COVID-19.

The V and J genes are TRBV28 and TRBJ2-1; 11 positions match TRBD2. Germline trimming cut 6 bases from V and 7 bases from J; bases unmatched to any gene: 8. The CDR3 has 15 amino acids. The germline V gene encodes CDR1 MDHEN and CDR2 SYDVKM. The DNA of the CDR3 is TGTGCCAGCAGCTTTAATAGCGGGAGGGCTAATGAGCAGTTCTTC. Translating gives CASSFNSGRANEQFF.

The chain combines TRBV18 with TRBJ2-7; D is possibly TRBD1 (6 bases). This CDR3 region has 15 residues. Per the germline V gene, CDR1 is KGHSH and CDR2 is LQKENI. The germline V and J ends were trimmed by 3 bases and 2 bases, with 14 bases remaining between them. The CDR3 region has the DNA TGTGCCAGCTCACCGCCCCGAGGGGGTCCCTACGAGCAGTACTTC. This sequence encodes CASSPPRGGPYEQYF. The full variable domain, in which reference TRBV18 and TRBJ2-7 provide the parts outside the CDR3, is NAGVMQNPRHLVRRRGQEARLRCSPMKGHSHVYWYRQLPEEGLKFMVYLQKENIIDESGMPKERFSAEFPKEGPSILRIQQVVRGDSAAYFCASSPPRGGPYEQYFGPGTRLTVT.

The chain links TRBV6-6 to TRBJ1-3; a weak D match, TRBD1 (6 bases). Germline V CDR1 and CDR2: MNHNY, SVGAGI (reference sequence). CDR3 length equals 14 residues. V shed 6 bases and J shed 3 bases, with 12 bases lying between them. CDR3 nucleotides: TGTGCCAGCAGGCCACAGGGTAGTGGAAACACCATATATTTT. Its translation: CASRPQGSGNTIYF.

The chain combines TRBV5-1 with TRBJ1-1, with a tentative D call TRBD1 (5 bases). The CDR3 runs to 13 residues. Per the germline V gene, CDR1 is SGHRS and CDR2 is YFSETQ. V gave up 4 bases and J gave up 2 bases, with 9 bases separating them. The CDR3 DNA is TGCGCCAGCAGCGGGGGACTTAACACTGAAGCTTTCTTT. Residues: CASSGGLNTEAFF.

The chain has TRBV10-2 and TRBJ2-5; 8 bases are shared with TRBD1. CDR1 and CDR2 from the germline V gene are WSHSY and SAAADI. There are 15 residues in the CDR3. J was trimmed by 1 base and V by 5 bases; bases with no gene match: 6. The CDR3 is CASSPGTGTQETQYF. DNA of the CDR3: TGCGCCAGCAGTCCCGGGACAGGAACCCAAGAGACCCAGTACTTC.

This chain uses TRBV6-1 with TRBJ1-5; D is undetermined. The CDR3 consists of 16 residues. Germline V gene sequence: CDR1 MNHNS, CDR2 SASEGT. The V end was cut by 2 bases, the J end by 0 bases, with 11 bases between. CDR3 amino acids: CASSESEFYSNQPQHF. CDR3 nucleotides: TGTGCCAGCAGTGAATCGGAGTTTTATAGCAATCAGCCCCAGCATTTT.

This chain uses TRBV27 with TRBJ2-3; 8 nucleotides agree with TRBD2. The length of the CDR3 is 15 residues. From germline, CDR1 is MNHEY and CDR2 SMNVEV (reference sequence). J was trimmed by 6 bases and V by 5 bases; bases with no gene match: 10. The CDR3 DNA reads TGTGCCAGCAGTATCAGACTAGCGACCTTGGATACGCAGTATTTT. Protein product: CASSIRLATLDTQYF.

This chain uses TRBV12-5 with TRBJ1-1; TRBD1 is a possible D gene (6 bases). Germline V gene data show CDR1 as LGHNT and CDR2 as FRNRAP. The CDR3 length is 13 residues. The ends were cut back, 2 bases at V and 4 bases at J, with 8 bases in the middle. The CDR3 spells CASGLRGGTEAFF. The CDR3 DNA sequence: TGTGCTAGTGGTTTGAGGGGGGGCACTGAAGCTTTCTTT. Combining the CDR3 with reference TRBV12-5 and TRBJ1-1 gives the whole variable domain DARVTQTPRHKVTEMGQEVTMRCQPILGHNTVFWYRQTMMQGLELLAYFRNRAPLDDSGMPKDRFSAEMPDATLATLKIQPSEPRDSAVYFCASGLRGGTEAFFGQGTRLTVV.

V and J are TRBV18 and TRBJ2-1; tentative D call: TRBD2 (5 bases). The V gene's germline CDR1 is KGHSH and CDR2 LQKENI. The CDR3 contains 15 residues. The V gene lost 3 bases and the J gene lost 2 bases, with 11 bases spanning the gap. Here the CDR3 DNA reads TGTGCCAGCTCACCTCAACGGGAAACCTACAATGAGCAGTTCTTC. This codes for CASSPQRETYNEQFF.

CDR3 in amino acids: CASNLGGGNSPLHF. The CDR3, as DNA: TGTGCCAGCAACCTGGGGGGGGGCAATTCACCCCTCCACTTT. V gene TRBV6-5 combines with J gene TRBJ1-6; tentative D call: TRBD1 (6 bases). This CDR3 contains 14 residues. V lost 7 bases to trimming and J lost 7 bases, with 14 bases between them. From germline, CDR1 is MNHEY and CDR2 SVGAGI.

The V call is TRBV7-3, the J call TRBJ2-1; D is perhaps TRBD2 (5 bases). Looked up from germline, CDR1 is SGHTA and CDR2 is FQGTGA. CDR3 length equals 13 residues. Trimming cost V 5 bases and J 6 bases, with 11 bases left between them. This CDR3 is CASSPPRGNEQFF. In DNA, the CDR3 is TGTGCCAGCAGCCCCCCTCGGGGCAATGAGCAGTTCTTC.

V usage is TRBV15 and J usage is TRBJ1-5; tentative D call: TRBD1 (6 bases). V was clipped by 4 bases and J by 6 bases, with 13 bases between them. In germline, CDR1 is LNHNV, CDR2 YYDKDF (reference sequence). This CDR3 comprises 14 residues. The CDR3 loop reads CATSMVTGFQPQHF. In DNA, the CDR3 is TGTGCCACCAGCATGGTCACAGGGTTTCAGCCCCAGCATTTT.

CDR3 residues: CASSPQGTDSGNTIYF. CDR3 in DNA: TGTGCCAGCAGCCCTCAGGGAACAGACTCTGGAAACACCATATATTTT. This chain connects TRBV28 to TRBJ1-3; maybe TRBD1 (5 bases). The CDR3 loop spans 16 amino acids. Trimming removed 6 bases from V and 0 bases from J, with 15 bases in between. The germline gives CDR1 MDHEN, CDR2 SYDVKM.

A word on this clone: Other nucleotide sequences in the sample specify the same CDR3. The rearrangement links TRBV11-2 to TRBJ1-1; D unresolved. Trimming stripped 4 bases from V and 8 bases from J, with 11 bases between. Germline CDR1 is SGHAT and CDR2 is FQNNGV. The CDR3 runs to 12 residues. This CDR3 is CASSSARLEAFF. CDR3 sequence (DNA): TGTGCCAGCAGCTCTGCCCGTCTAGAAGCTTTCTTT.

This sequence joins TRBV3-1 (or the pseudogene TRBV3-2) and TRBJ2-7; 8 positions agree with TRBD2. J gave up 4 bases and V 5 bases, and 7 bases lay outside the gene matches. Germline V lookup: CDR1 LGHDT, CDR2 YNNKEL (reference sequence). CDR3 length: 14 amino acids. DNA of the CDR3: TGTGCCAGCAGCGGGACTAGTTTCGGTTACGAGCAGTACTTC. Its protein product is CASSGTSFGYEQYF.

Comments on this clone: Distinct nucleotide sequences in the sample also encode this CDR3. This rearrangement joins TRBV28 to TRBJ1-5; TRBD1 matches at 8 bases. This CDR3 spans 15 amino acids. Germline V lookup: CDR1 MDHEN, CDR2 SYDVKM. Trimming cost V 3 bases and J 1 base; bases outside gene matches: 2. For the CDR3, the DNA is TGTGCCAGCAGTTTCGGACAGGGAAGCAATCAGCCCCAGCATTTT. The encoded protein is CASSFGQGSNQPQHF.

V usage is TRBV7-9 and J usage is TRBJ2-5; D might be TRBD1 (5 bases). The CDR3 covers 16 residues. Germline V gene lookup returns CDR1 SEHNR and CDR2 FQNEAQ (reference sequence). The V gene lost 0 bases and the J gene lost 1 base, with 12 bases spanning the gap. For the CDR3, the DNA is TGTGCCAGCAGCTTAGCCGAAAAGGGGTCCCAAGAGACCCAGTACTTC. Translation gives CASSLAEKGSQETQYF.

The V call is TRBV5-1, the J call TRBJ1-2; D ambiguous. V dropped 4 bases and J dropped 2 bases, with 9 bases sitting between them. Germline values: CDR1 SGHRS, CDR2 YFSETQ. The CDR3 covers 13 residues. DNA of the CDR3: TGCGCCAGCAGCCTGACACGAAACTATGGCTACACCTTC. As protein: CASSLTRNYGYTF.

In its sample, this clone was seen a few times. The chain combines TRBV27 with TRBJ2-3; tentative D call: TRBD2 (6 bases). V was clipped by 2 bases and J by 4 bases, with 13 bases between them. The CDR3 runs to 15 residues. In germline, CDR1 is MNHEY, CDR2 SMNVEV (reference sequence). In nucleotides, the CDR3 is TGTGCCAGCAGTTTAAGTGGGAGGTTCGCAGATACGCAGTATTTT. Translated: CASSLSGRFADTQYF.

The rearrangement joins TRBV24-1 to TRBJ2-1; 8 bases are a match to TRBD2. V lost 12 bases and J lost 2; bases outside the gene matches: 11. Germline values: CDR1 KGHDR, CDR2 SFDVKD. This CDR3 has 15 amino acids. The CDR3 loop reads CASESGSVTYNEQFF. The CDR3, as DNA: TGTGCCTCCGAAAGCGGGAGCGTCACCTACAATGAGCAGTTCTTC.

The CDR3 spells CAISRASGTGPYEQYF. CDR3 bases: TGTGCCATCAGTCGGGCATCCGGGACAGGGCCCTACGAGCAGTACTTC. The genes are TRBV10-3 and TRBJ2-7; 9 positions match TRBD1. The trim removed 5 bases at V and 2 bases at J, leaving 10 bases unmatched. The CDR3 extends over 16 amino acids. Per germline, CDR1 ENHRY and CDR2 SYGVKD.

In DNA form, the CDR3 reads TGTGCCAGCAGCGCCCGTATGACAGGTTACTCCTACGAGCAGTACTTC. It encodes CASSARMTGYSYEQYF. The chain recombines TRBV11-2 with TRBJ2-7; TRBD1 might be the D (6 bases). The CDR3 consists of 16 residues. Germline lookup yields CDR1 SGHAT and CDR2 FQNNGV. V lost 5 bases and J lost 0, with 17 bases in between. Drawing the rest from reference TRBV11-2 and TRBJ2-7, the complete variable domain is EAGVAQSPRYKIIEKRQSVAFWCNPISGHATLYWYQQILGQGPKLLIQFQNNGVVDDSQLPKDRFSAERLKGVDSTLKIQPAKLEDSAVYLCASSARMTGYSYEQYFGPGTRLTVT.